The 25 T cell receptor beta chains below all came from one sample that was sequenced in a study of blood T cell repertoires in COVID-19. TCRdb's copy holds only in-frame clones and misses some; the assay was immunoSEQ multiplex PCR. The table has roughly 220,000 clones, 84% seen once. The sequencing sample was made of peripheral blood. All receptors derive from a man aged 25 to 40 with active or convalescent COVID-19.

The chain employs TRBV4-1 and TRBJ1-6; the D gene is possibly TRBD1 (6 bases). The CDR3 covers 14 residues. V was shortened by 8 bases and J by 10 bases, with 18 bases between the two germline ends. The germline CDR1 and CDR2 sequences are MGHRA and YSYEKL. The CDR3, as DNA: TGCGCCAGCTCCCAGGGGTTGGGGACATCACCCCTCCACTTT. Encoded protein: CASSQGLGTSPLHF.

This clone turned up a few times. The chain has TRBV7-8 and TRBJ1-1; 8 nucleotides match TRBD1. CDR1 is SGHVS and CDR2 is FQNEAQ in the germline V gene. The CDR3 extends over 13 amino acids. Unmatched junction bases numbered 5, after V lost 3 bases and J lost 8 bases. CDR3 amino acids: CASSLDRDGEAFF. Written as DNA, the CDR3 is TGTGCCAGCAGCTTGGACAGGGACGGCGAAGCTTTCTTT.

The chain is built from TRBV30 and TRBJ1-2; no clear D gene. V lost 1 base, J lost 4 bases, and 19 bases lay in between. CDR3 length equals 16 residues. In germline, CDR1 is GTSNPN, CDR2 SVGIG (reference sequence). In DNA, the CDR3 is TGTGCCTGGAGTGCCCTCGCGGGAGTTCAAGGCTATGGCTACACCTTC. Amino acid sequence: CAWSALAGVQGYGYTF.

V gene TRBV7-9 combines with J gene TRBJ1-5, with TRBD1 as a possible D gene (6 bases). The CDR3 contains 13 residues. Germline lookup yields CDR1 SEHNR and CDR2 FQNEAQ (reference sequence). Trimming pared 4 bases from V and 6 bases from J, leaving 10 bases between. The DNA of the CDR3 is TGTGCCAGCAGCTCAGGGGTTGGTCAGCCCCAGCATTTT. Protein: CASSSGVGQPQHF.

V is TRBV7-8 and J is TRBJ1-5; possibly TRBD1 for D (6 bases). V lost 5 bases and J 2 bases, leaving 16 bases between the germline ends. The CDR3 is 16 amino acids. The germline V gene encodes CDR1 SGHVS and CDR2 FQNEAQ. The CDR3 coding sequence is TGTGCCAGCAGCCCTCAATGGGCAGGGGGCAATCAGCCCCAGCATTTT. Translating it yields CASSPQWAGGNQPQHF.

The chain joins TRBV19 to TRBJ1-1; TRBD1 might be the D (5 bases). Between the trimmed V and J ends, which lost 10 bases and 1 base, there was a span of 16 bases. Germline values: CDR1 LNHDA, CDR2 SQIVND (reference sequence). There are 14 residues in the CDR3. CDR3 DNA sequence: TGTGCCACCTCCCCATGGGGCGGGAACACTGAAGCTTTCTTT. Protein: CATSPWGGNTEAFF. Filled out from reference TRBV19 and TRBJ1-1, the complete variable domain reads DGGITQSPKYLFRKEGQNVTLSCEQNLNHDAMYWYRQDPGQGLRLIYYSQIVNDFQKGDIAEGYSVSREKKESFPLTVTSAQKNPTAFYLCATSPWGGNTEAFFGQGTRLTVV.

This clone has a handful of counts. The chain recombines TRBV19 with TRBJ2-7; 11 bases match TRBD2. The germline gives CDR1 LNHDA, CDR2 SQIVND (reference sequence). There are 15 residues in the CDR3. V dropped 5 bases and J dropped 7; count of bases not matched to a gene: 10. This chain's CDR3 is CASSLTSGIPWEQYF. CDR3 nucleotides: TGTGCCAGTAGTCTGACTAGCGGGATCCCCTGGGAGCAGTACTTC.

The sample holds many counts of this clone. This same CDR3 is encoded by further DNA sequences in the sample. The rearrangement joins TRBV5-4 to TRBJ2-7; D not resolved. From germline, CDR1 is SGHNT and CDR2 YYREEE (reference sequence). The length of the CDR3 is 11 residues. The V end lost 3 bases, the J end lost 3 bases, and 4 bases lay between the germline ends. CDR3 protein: CASSSSYEQYF. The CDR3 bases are TGTGCCAGCAGCTCCAGCTACGAGCAGTACTTC.

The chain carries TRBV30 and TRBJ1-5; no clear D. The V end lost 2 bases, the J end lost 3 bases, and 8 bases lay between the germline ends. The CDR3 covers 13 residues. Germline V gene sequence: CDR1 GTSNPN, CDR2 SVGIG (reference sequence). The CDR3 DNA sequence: TGTGCCTGGAGTTACGTGGCCAATCAGCCCCAGCATTTT. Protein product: CAWSYVANQPQHF.

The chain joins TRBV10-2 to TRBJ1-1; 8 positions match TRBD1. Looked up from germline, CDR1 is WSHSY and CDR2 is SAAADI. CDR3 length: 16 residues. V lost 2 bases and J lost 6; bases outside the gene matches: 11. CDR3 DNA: TGCGCCAGCAGTGAGGATAGGACAGGGCTTGAGGCTGAAGCTTTCTTT. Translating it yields CASSEDRTGLEAEAFF.

CDR3 sequence: CASSQDIGGDAVYAKQFF. CDR3 in DNA: TGCGCCAGCAGCCAAGATATTGGAGGGGATGCTGTATACGCCAAGCAGTTCTTC. The V gene is TRBV4-3, the J gene TRBJ2-1, with D possibly matching TRBD2 (6 bases). Trimming removed 0 bases at V and 11 bases at J, with 26 bases between. The CDR3 totals 18 residues. Looked up from germline, CDR1 is LGHNA and CDR2 is YSLEER.

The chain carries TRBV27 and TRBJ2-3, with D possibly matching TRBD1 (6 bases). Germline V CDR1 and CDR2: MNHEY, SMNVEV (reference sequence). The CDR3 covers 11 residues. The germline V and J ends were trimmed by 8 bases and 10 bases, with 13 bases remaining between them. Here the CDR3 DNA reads TGTGCCAGCTCGGACCAGGGGTCGCAGTATTTT. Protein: CASSDQGSQYF.

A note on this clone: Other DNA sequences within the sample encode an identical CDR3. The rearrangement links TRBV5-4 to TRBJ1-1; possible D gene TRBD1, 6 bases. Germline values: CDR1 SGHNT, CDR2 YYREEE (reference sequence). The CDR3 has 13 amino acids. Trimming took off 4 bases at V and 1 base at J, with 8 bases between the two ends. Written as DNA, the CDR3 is TGTGCCAGCAGCCTGGACAGGAACACTGAAGCTTTCTTT. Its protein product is CASSLDRNTEAFF. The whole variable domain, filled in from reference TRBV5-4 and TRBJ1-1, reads ETGVTQSPTHLIKTRGQQVTLRCSSQSGHNTVSWYQQALGQGPQFIFQYYREEENGRGNFPPRFSGLQFPNYSSELNVNALELDDSALYLCASSLDRNTEAFFGQGTRLTVV.

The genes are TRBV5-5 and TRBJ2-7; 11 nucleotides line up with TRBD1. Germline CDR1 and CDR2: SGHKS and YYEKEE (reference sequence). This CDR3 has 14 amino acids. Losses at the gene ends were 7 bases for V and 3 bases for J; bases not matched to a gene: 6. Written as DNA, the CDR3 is TGTGCCAGCGGACCCGGGACAGGGGGCTACGAGCAGTACTTC. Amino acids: CASGPGTGGYEQYF.

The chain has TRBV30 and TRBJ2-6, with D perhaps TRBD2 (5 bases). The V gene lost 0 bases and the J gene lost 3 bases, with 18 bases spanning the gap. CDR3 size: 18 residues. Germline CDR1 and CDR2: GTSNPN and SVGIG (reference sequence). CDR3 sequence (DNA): TGTGCCTGGAGTGTCCTAGCTTTTAAAAGGATTGGGGCCAACGTCCTGACTTTC. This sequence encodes CAWSVLAFKRIGANVLTF.

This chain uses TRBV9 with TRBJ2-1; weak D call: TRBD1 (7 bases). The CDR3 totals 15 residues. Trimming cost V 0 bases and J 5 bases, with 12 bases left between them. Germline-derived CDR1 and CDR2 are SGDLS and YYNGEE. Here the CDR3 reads CASSVGQGGNNEQFF. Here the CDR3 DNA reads TGTGCCAGCAGCGTAGGGCAGGGGGGTAACAATGAGCAGTTCTTC.

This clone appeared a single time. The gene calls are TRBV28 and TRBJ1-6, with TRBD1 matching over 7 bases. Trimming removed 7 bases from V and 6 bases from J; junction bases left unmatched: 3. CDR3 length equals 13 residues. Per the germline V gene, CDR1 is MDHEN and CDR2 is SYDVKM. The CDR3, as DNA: TGTGCCAGCATCGGACAGGTTAATTCACCCCTCCACTTT. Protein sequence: CASIGQVNSPLHF.

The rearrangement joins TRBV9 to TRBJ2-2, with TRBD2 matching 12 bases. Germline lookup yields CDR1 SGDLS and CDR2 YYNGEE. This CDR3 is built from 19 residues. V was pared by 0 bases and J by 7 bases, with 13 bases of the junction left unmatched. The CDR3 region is CASSVDPSGGAASGGELFF. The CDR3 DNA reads TGTGCCAGCAGCGTAGACCCTAGCGGGGGGGCGGCGAGTGGCGGGGAGCTGTTTTTT.

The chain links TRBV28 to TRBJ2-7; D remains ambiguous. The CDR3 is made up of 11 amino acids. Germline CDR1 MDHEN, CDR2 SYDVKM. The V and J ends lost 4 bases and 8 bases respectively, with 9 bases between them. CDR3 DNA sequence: TGTGCCAGCAGTTCCACAGCTAAGCAGTACTTC. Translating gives CASSSTAKQYF.

The CDR3 coding sequence is TGCGCCAGCATGGCGGGGGCGGGCTATGGCTACACCTTC. This translates into CASMAGAGYGYTF. The chain has TRBV10-2 and TRBJ1-2; TRBD1 is a possible D gene (6 bases). The germline gives CDR1 WSHSY, CDR2 SAAADI. V was cut by 7 bases and J by 4 bases, with 13 bases left in between. This CDR3 spans 13 amino acids.

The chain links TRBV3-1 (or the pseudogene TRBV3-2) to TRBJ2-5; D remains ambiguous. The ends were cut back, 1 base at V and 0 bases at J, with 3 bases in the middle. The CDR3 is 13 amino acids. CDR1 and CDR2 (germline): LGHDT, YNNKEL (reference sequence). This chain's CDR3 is CASSQVYQETQYF. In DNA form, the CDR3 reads TGTGCCAGCAGCCAAGTCTACCAAGAGACCCAGTACTTC.

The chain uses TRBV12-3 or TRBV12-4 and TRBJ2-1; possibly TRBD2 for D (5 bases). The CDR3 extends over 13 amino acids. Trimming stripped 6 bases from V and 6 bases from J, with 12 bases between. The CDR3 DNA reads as TGTGCCAGCAGCCCCATAGGGAGCAATGAGCAGTTCTTC. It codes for CASSPIGSNEQFF.

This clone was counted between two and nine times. The CDR3 sequence: CASSRASASTDTQYF. The DNA for the CDR3 is TGTGCCAGCAGCCGAGCATCTGCTAGCACAGATACGCAGTATTTT. The chain uses TRBV7-9 and TRBJ2-3; no clear D gene. Germline assignment: CDR1 SEHNR and CDR2 FQNEAQ (reference sequence). The CDR3 is made up of 15 amino acids. V lost 5 bases to trimming and J lost 0 bases, with 12 bases between them.

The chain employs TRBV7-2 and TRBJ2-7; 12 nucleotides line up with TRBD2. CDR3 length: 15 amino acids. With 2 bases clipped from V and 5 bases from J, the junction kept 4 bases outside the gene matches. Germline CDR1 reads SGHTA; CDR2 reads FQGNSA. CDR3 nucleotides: TGTGCCAGCAGCTTAAATGGACTAGCGGGGAACGAGCAGTACTTC. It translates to CASSLNGLAGNEQYF.

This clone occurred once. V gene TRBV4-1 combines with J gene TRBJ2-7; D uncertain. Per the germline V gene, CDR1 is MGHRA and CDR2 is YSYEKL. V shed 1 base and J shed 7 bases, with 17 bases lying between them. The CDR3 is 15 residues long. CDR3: CASSQVSTPAREQYF. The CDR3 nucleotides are TGCGCCAGCAGCCAAGTATCGACCCCCGCGAGGGAGCAGTACTTC.